Listed here are 26 T cell receptor beta chains from one sample, sequenced in a study of shared clonotypes between healthy human individuals. Assay: immunoSEQ multiplex PCR; the TCRdb copy retains only in-frame clones and omits some. The profile shows hundreds of thousands of clones, about 74% of them singletons. The sequenced material came from memory CD4+ T cells sorted from blood. Subset reported: CD45RA-negative fraction. These receptors were taken from a woman in her twenties or thirties in good health.

The chain carries TRBV5-1 and TRBJ2-5; D unclear. CDR1 is SGHRS and CDR2 is YFSETQ in the germline V gene. V shed 0 bases and J shed 5 bases, with 11 bases lying between them. CDR3 length: 14 residues. CDR3 region: CASSLGQPAETQYF. In DNA, the CDR3 is TGCGCCAGCAGCTTGGGACAACCGGCGGAGACCCAGTACTTC.

This chain links TRBV7-9 with TRBJ1-1, with 7 bases fitting TRBD1. CDR3 length equals 18 residues. Germline V lookup: CDR1 SEHNR, CDR2 FQNEAQ (reference sequence). With 6 bases clipped from V and 4 bases from J, the junction kept 20 bases outside the gene matches. The CDR3 region is CASRQSTGARLSGTEAFF. CDR3 nucleotide sequence: TGTGCCAGCAGACAATCCACAGGGGCGCGCTTATCGGGCACTGAAGCTTTCTTT.

This clone was picked up a small number of times. The chain employs TRBV11-3 and TRBJ2-1, with D perhaps TRBD2 (7 bases). The CDR3 has 17 amino acids. Trimming pared 5 bases from V and 1 base from J, leaving 18 bases between. Germline CDR1 SGHNT, CDR2 YENEEA. CDR3 amino acids: CASSATQGRGSYNEQFF. Here the CDR3 DNA reads TGTGCCAGCAGCGCTACTCAGGGGAGGGGATCCTACAATGAGCAGTTCTTC.

This clone has a handful of counts. This chain connects TRBV5-1 to TRBJ2-2; a possible D gene is TRBD1 (6 bases). Trimming removed 1 base from V and 6 bases from J, with 10 bases in between. The germline gives CDR1 SGHRS, CDR2 YFSETQ. This CDR3 comprises 14 residues. The CDR3 nucleotides are TGCGCCAGCAGCTTGAGGGACAACGCCGGGGAGCTGTTTTTT. It specifies CASSLRDNAGELFF.

The chain couples TRBV5-4 to TRBJ2-2; D ambiguous. The germline V gene encodes CDR1 SGHNT and CDR2 YYREEE (reference sequence). The CDR3 sequence is 15 residues long. Trimming left V 2 bases short and J 2 bases short, with 10 bases between. The CDR3 is CASSLPGYNTGELFF. Here the CDR3 DNA reads TGTGCCAGCAGCTTACCCGGTTACAACACCGGGGAGCTGTTTTTT.

Remarks on this clone: Different DNA sequences within this sample yield the same CDR3. The chain couples TRBV9 to TRBJ2-2; D remains ambiguous. V was shortened by 0 bases and J by 4 bases, with 4 bases between the two germline ends. This CDR3 is 13 amino acids long. Germline CDR1 SGDLS, CDR2 YYNGEE. CDR3 protein: CASSVGGTGELFF. Here the CDR3 DNA reads TGTGCCAGCAGCGTAGGAGGCACCGGGGAGCTGTTTTTT.

This rearrangement joins TRBV27 to TRBJ2-5; no firm D call. This CDR3 region has 15 residues. The germline V and J ends were trimmed by 0 bases and 1 base, with 9 bases remaining between them. Germline V CDR1 and CDR2: MNHEY, SMNVEV (reference sequence). CDR3 amino acids: CASSLSARIQETQYF. The CDR3 nucleotides are TGTGCCAGCAGTTTATCGGCTCGGATCCAAGAGACCCAGTACTTC.

About this clone: At one end the junction does not follow the germline gene, possibly because of a read error. The chain carries TRBV6-4 and TRBJ2-3, with 13 bases lining up with TRBD2. The CDR3 is 16 amino acids. CDR1 and CDR2 (germline): MRHNA, SNTAGT. The CDR3 region is CAISPSGTSGEDTQYF. CDR3 in DNA: TGTGCCATCAGTCCCTCGGGGACTAGCGGGGAGGATACGCAGTATTTT.

V gene TRBV9 combines with J gene TRBJ2-1; 13 bases align to TRBD2. This CDR3 has 16 residues. Germline-derived CDR1 and CDR2 are SGDLS and YYNGEE. Trimming removed 4 bases from V and 1 base from J; junction bases left unmatched: 2. CDR3 nucleotides: TGTGCCAGCAGCATGGGACTAGCGGGGTCCTACAATGAGCAGTTCTTC. Its translation is CASSMGLAGSYNEQFF. The variable domain in full, with the rest retrieved from reference TRBV9 and TRBJ2-1, is DSGVTQTPKHLITATGQRVTLRCSPRSGDLSVYWYQQSLDQGLQFLIQYYNGEERAKGNILERFSAQQFPDLHSELNLSSLELGDSALYFCASSMGLAGSYNEQFFGPGTRLTVL.

The CDR3: CASSLSRAATDTQYF. In DNA form, the CDR3 reads TGTGCCAGCAGCCTTAGTCGCGCCGCCACAGATACGCAGTATTTT. V gene TRBV7-9 combines with J gene TRBJ2-3; no firm D call. Germline assignment: CDR1 SEHNR and CDR2 FQNEAQ (reference sequence). The CDR3 has 15 residues. Trimming removed 5 bases at V and 2 bases at J, with 14 bases between. The whole variable domain, remainder taken from reference TRBV7-9 and TRBJ2-3, is DTGVSQNPRHKITKRGQNVTFRCDPISEHNRLYWYRQTLGQGPEFLTYFQNEAQLEKSRLLSDRFSAERPKGSFSTLEIQRTEQGDSAMYLCASSLSRAATDTQYFGPGTRLTVL.

DNA for the CDR3: TGTGCCATCAGTAGACCGGGACTAGCGGGAGGGAAGATTTCCTACGAGCAGTACTTC. As protein: CAISRPGLAGGKISYEQYF. The rearrangement links TRBV10-3 to TRBJ2-7; 16 bases map to TRBD2. V trimming: 5 bases; J trimming: 1 base; junction bases outside the gene matches: 11. Germline V gives CDR1 ENHRY, CDR2 SYGVKD. This CDR3 contains 19 residues.

V is TRBV28 and J is TRBJ1-1; 10 bases fit TRBD1. The trim removed 5 bases at V and 4 bases at J, leaving 13 bases unmatched. This CDR3 is built from 17 residues. Germline V gene lookup returns CDR1 MDHEN and CDR2 SYDVKM. CDR3 sequence: CASSLPGQGLMATEAFF. CDR3 coding DNA: TGTGCCAGCAGTCTCCCGGGACAGGGGTTGATGGCCACTGAAGCTTTCTTT.

This clone was seen repeatedly, ten times or more. V is TRBV28 and J is TRBJ1-3; TRBD1 aligns across 7 bases. Germline CDR1 MDHEN, CDR2 SYDVKM. CDR3 length: 17 residues. J gave up 0 bases and V 5 bases, and 10 bases lay outside the gene matches. DNA for the CDR3: TGTGCCAGCAGTCCTAACCCGGGACAGAGCTCTGGAAACACCATATATTTT. Its translation: CASSPNPGQSSGNTIYF.

A few counts support this clone. The gene calls are TRBV5-6 and TRBJ1-3; D is unresolved. Trimming left V 5 bases short and J 0 bases short, with 18 bases between. From germline, CDR1 is SGHDT and CDR2 YYEEEE. The CDR3 is 17 amino acids. The CDR3 protein is CASSEMLVTFSGNTIYF. The CDR3 DNA is TGTGCCAGCAGTGAAATGTTGGTAACATTCTCTGGAAACACCATATATTTT.

The sample holds many counts of this clone. This rearrangement joins TRBV7-8 to TRBJ2-5, with 11 bases that match TRBD2. Germline CDR1 is SGHVS and CDR2 is FQNEAQ. V lost 5 bases and J lost 7; bases outside the gene matches: 12. CDR3 length: 16 residues. The CDR3 DNA reads TGTGCCAGCAGCACAACAACTAGCGGGAGTCGGGTGACCCAGTACTTC. Translated: CASSTTTSGSRVTQYF.

J is TRBJ1-1 and V is TRBV6-6; perhaps TRBD1 as D (6 bases). Trimming left V 5 bases short and J 8 bases short, with 15 bases between. Per the germline V gene, CDR1 is MNHNY and CDR2 is SVGAGI (reference sequence). This CDR3 comprises 13 residues. The CDR3 bases are TGTGCCAGCAGTCATCAGGACAGATTCGAAGCTTTCTTT. Amino acid sequence: CASSHQDRFEAFF.

A single count supports this clone. This chain joins TRBV19 and TRBJ1-2; D might be TRBD1 (6 bases). The CDR3 sequence is 15 residues long. The ends were cut back, 2 bases at V and 0 bases at J, with 10 bases in the middle. CDR1 and CDR2 from the germline V gene are LNHDA and SQIVND (reference sequence). CDR3 DNA sequence: TGTGCCAGTAGTATACCGGGGGCCGCTAACTATGGCTACACCTTC. Amino acid sequence: CASSIPGAANYGYTF.

The CDR3 loop reads CARTGTSGHRDTQYF. CDR3 coding DNA: TGTGCCAGAACCGGGACTAGCGGGCACAGGGATACGCAGTATTTT. The rearrangement uses TRBV30 and TRBJ2-3; 12 nucleotides match TRBD2. Germline lookup yields CDR1 GTSNPN and CDR2 SVGIG (reference sequence). J lost 6 bases, V lost 8 bases, and 12 bases had no gene match. There are 15 residues in the CDR3.

The V and J genes are TRBV4-2 and TRBJ2-2; 7 nucleotides agree with TRBD2. The V gene end was trimmed by 0 bases and the J gene end by 9 bases; junction bases not matched to a gene: 7. Germline CDR1 reads LGHNA; CDR2 reads YNFKEQ. This CDR3 comprises 15 residues. CDR3 sequence (DNA): TGTGCCAGCAGCCAAGATCCCAGCGGGGAGAGGGAGCTGTTTTTT. Amino acid sequence: CASSQDPSGERELFF.

V and J are TRBV6-6 and TRBJ1-1; no reliable D call. V dropped 5 bases and J dropped 0 bases, with 10 bases sitting between them. Germline lookup yields CDR1 MNHNY and CDR2 SVGAGI (reference sequence). CDR3 size: 14 residues. CDR3: CASSTDGVNTEAFF. The CDR3, as DNA: TGTGCCAGCAGTACCGACGGGGTGAACACTGAAGCTTTCTTT.

The V gene is TRBV6-6, the J gene TRBJ2-7, with 8 positions matching TRBD1. This CDR3 has 14 residues. V was clipped by 0 bases and J by 6 bases; unmatched bases: 4. Germline lookup yields CDR1 MNHNY and CDR2 SVGAGI (reference sequence). CDR3 nucleotide sequence: TGTGCCAGCAGTTACTCGGACAGGGTTACCGAGCAGTACTTC. Its protein product is CASSYSDRVTEQYF.

This clone was detected once. The CDR3 region has the DNA TGTGCCAGCAGCCGCACCGGGTCAAGCACCCACGAGCAGTACTTC. Translated, it gives CASSRTGSSTHEQYF. The V gene is TRBV5-6, the J gene TRBJ2-7; D is unclear. CDR3 length equals 15 residues. Germline-derived CDR1 and CDR2 are SGHDT and YYEEEE. Trimming stripped 4 bases from V and 5 bases from J, with 19 bases between.

The V gene is TRBV30, the J gene TRBJ2-7; 9 bases are shared with TRBD1. J gave up 5 bases and V 3 bases, and 11 bases lay outside the gene matches. This CDR3 has 15 amino acids. The germline V gene has CDR1 GTSNPN and CDR2 SVGIG (reference sequence). The CDR3 DNA follows: TGTGCCTGGAGGACAGGGGGACCCCCCATCGACGAGCAGTACTTC. It specifies CAWRTGGPPIDEQYF. Drawing the rest from reference TRBV30 and TRBJ2-7, the complete variable domain is SQTIHQWPATLVQPVGSPLSLECTVEGTSNPNLYWYRQAAGRGLQLLFYSVGIGQISSEVPQNLSASRPQDRQFILSSKKLLLSDSGFYLCAWRTGGPPIDEQYFGPGTRLTVT.

The rearrangement links TRBV19 to TRBJ2-5, with TRBD2 matching 10 bases. Per germline, CDR1 LNHDA and CDR2 SQIVND (reference sequence). The CDR3 runs to 14 residues. Losses at the gene ends were 4 bases for V and 5 bases for J; bases not matched to a gene: 4. The CDR3 DNA is TGTGCCAGTAGTACCCTAGCGGGAGTGGAGACCCAGTACTTC. Translation: CASSTLAGVETQYF.

This chain links TRBV2 with TRBJ2-7; D call uncertain. Trimming shortened V by 6 bases and J by 2 bases, and 8 bases separated the two germline ends. CDR3 length: 12 residues. The germline gives CDR1 SNHLY, CDR2 FYNNEI. CDR3 coding DNA: TGTGCCAGCAGGATGACAACCTACGAGCAGTACTTC. As protein: CASRMTTYEQYF.

This chain joins TRBV20-1 and TRBJ2-7, with TRBD1 matching over 9 bases. With V trimmed by 3 bases and J by 10 bases, 4 bases remained unmatched. CDR1 DFQATT and CDR2 SNEGSKA come from the germline V gene (reference sequence). CDR3 length: 11 residues. The CDR3 DNA reads as TGCAGTGCTAGGGGGGACAGGGACCAGTACTTC. It codes for CSARGDRDQYF.